A selection of T cell receptor beta chains follows, all from one sample in a study of spatial heterogeneity in lung cancer. TCRdb reanalysed the 5' RACE reads using MiXCR and keeps one entry per CDR3 protein. The sample consists of more than 80,000 distinct CDR3 sequences, approximately 12% of them appearing once. The sequencing used PBMCs, collected at surgery. All receptors derive from a male donor with early-stage non-small cell lung cancer. CDR3s include the opening cysteine and the closing phenylalanine or tryptophan. A D gene is named only where the DNA matches it firmly. Expanded clones are given a class, and other clones once, few, many or no size at all.

CDR3 DNA | CDR3 protein | D gene | clone size | J gene | V gene
TGCAGCGTTGAAGTCCGACAGGGGGGGGAGACCCAGTACTTC | CSVEVRQGGETQYF | TRBD1 | once | TRBJ2-5 | TRBV29-1
TGTGCCAGCGGCAAGACAGGGGTAAATGAAAAACTGTTTTTT | CASGKTGVNEKLFF | TRBD1 | - | TRBJ1-4 | TRBV2
TGTGCCAGTAGTATTAACGGAGAGACCCAGTACTTC | CASSINGETQYF | - | few | TRBJ2-5 | TRBV19
TGTGCCAGCAGCCCCCAGGACTTACCAACCGGGGAGCTGTTTTTT | CASSPQDLPTGELFF | - | - | TRBJ2-2 | TRBV7-2
TGTGCCAGCAGTTCACGGGAGACAAACTATGGCTACACCTTC | CASSSRETNYGYTF | - | - | TRBJ1-2 | TRBV12-3/TRBV12-4
TGCAGTGCTAGGGGGACTAGCGGAATAACCTGGGATGAGACCCAGTACTTC | CSARGTSGITWDETQYF | TRBD2 | - | TRBJ2-5 | TRBV20-1
TGTGCCAGCAGCTTAACGGCGGGGGGACCCTACGAGCAGTACTTC | CASSLTAGGPYEQYF | TRBD2 | - | TRBJ2-7 | TRBV7-3
TGTGCCAGCAGCTCCCAGGGATTTAATGAAAAACTGTTTTTT | CASSSQGFNEKLFF | - | few | TRBJ1-4 | TRBV7-2
TGTGCCAGCAGTCCACCCTTGCGGGGCTACTACGAGCAGTACTTC | CASSPPLRGYYEQYF | - | many | TRBJ2-7 | TRBV28
TGTGCCAGCAGTTTGATAGCGGGAGGGTCCCAAGAGACCCAGTACTTC | CASSLIAGGSQETQYF | TRBD2 | - | TRBJ2-5 | TRBV12-3/TRBV12-4
TGTGCCAGCACTTATCAGGCGGGGAATCAGCCCCAGCATTTT | CASTYQAGNQPQHF | - | many | TRBJ1-5 | TRBV12-3/TRBV12-4
TGTGCCAGCAGCGCACTCCGGGACAGGGACTATGGCTACACCTTC | CASSALRDRDYGYTF | TRBD1 | - | TRBJ1-2 | TRBV7-8
TGTGCCAGCAGCCGAGGACAGGGGATTTCTGAGACCCAGTACTTC | CASSRGQGISETQYF | TRBD1 | - | TRBJ2-5 | TRBV9
TGTGCCAGCAGCGTAGCCCACAGCGGGAGTGGAAGGAATGAGCAGTTCTTC | CASSVAHSGSGRNEQFF | TRBD2 | - | TRBJ2-1 | TRBV9
TGCAGTGCCGCAATTCCGGGACAGGGGGCTGGCGAGCAGTACTTC | CSAAIPGQGAGEQYF | TRBD1 | - | TRBJ2-7 | TRBV20-1
TGTGCCAGCAGCCCTGTTGCCACCGGGGAGCTGTTTTTT | CASSPVATGELFF | - | few | TRBJ2-2 | TRBV3-1
TGCAGTGCTAGAGACCCGATCGAGACAGGGATTGGCCCCGGGCCCCAGCATTTT | CSARDPIETGIGPGPQHF | TRBD1 | - | TRBJ1-5 | TRBV20-1
TGTGCCAGCAGCGAAACAGGGGGAGTTCAGCCCCAGCATTTT | CASSETGGVQPQHF | TRBD1 | few | TRBJ1-5 | TRBV3-1
TGCGCCAGCAGCACGACAGGGGTGAACTATGGCTACACCTTC | CASSTTGVNYGYTF | TRBD1 | - | TRBJ1-2 | TRBV5-1
TGTGCCAGCAGTCCCAGGACGGTCCTGGCCCAGTACTTC | CASSPRTVLAQYF | - | few | TRBJ2-5 | TRBV27
TGTGCCAGCAGCTTGGTAAGGGGGACTGGGGCCAACGTCCTGACTTTC | CASSLVRGTGANVLTF | - | few | TRBJ2-6 | TRBV5-4
TGTGCCAGCAGCTTAAACGCCGGAGGGGCCAACGTCCTGACTTTC | CASSLNAGGANVLTF | - | few | TRBJ2-6 | TRBV7-3